The 17 T cell receptor beta chains below were found in one sample sequenced in a study of T cell repertoires in cytomegalovirus infection. TCRdb reanalysed the reads using MiXCR and keeps one entry per CDR3 protein. The data show under 600,000 distinct CDR3 sequences, 15% to 20% seen once. Sequenced material: CD8+ T cells from PBMCs. The receptors stem from a human donor in good health (CMV status not recorded). Some clones in this sample may be carry-over from other donors' samples.

This clonotype was detected a few times. J is TRBJ2-5 and V is TRBV20-1; no definite D call. Trimming removed 3 bases at V and 7 bases at J, with 12 bases between. CDR3 length equals 12 residues. Germline lookup yields CDR1 DFQATT and CDR2 SNEGSKA (reference sequence). The CDR3 loop reads CSARDPLGTQYF. CDR3 DNA sequence: TGCAGTGCTAGGGACCCTTTGGGGACCCAGTACTTC.

This clonotype was observed many times. This chain links TRBV12-3 or TRBV12-4 with TRBJ1-1; 8 bases align to TRBD1. V gave up 3 bases and J gave up 7 bases; unmatched junction bases: 4. The CDR3 covers 13 residues. CDR3 protein: CASSLRQGHEAFF. The CDR3 bases are TGTGCCAGCAGTTTGCGACAGGGGCATGAAGCTTTCTTT.

This clonotype has a handful of counts. J is TRBJ2-7 and V is TRBV11-2; D remains ambiguous. The CDR3 sequence is 16 residues long. From germline, CDR1 is SGHAT and CDR2 FQNNGV. The V end lost 5 bases, the J end lost 0 bases, and 17 bases lay between the germline ends. CDR3 sequence reads: CASSPLPSDLSYEQYF. The CDR3 DNA reads as TGTGCCAGCAGCCCTCTCCCTAGTGACCTCTCCTACGAGCAGTACTTC.

This clonotype was observed many times. The chain links TRBV6-6 to TRBJ1-2; 9 nucleotides align to TRBD1. The CDR3 sequence is 16 residues long. V shed 2 bases, J shed 8 bases, and the junction held 12 bases outside the gene matches. Germline V gene lookup returns CDR1 MNHNY and CDR2 SVGAGI (reference sequence). Here the CDR3 reads CASSYQPGTGKEGYTF. The CDR3 nucleotides are TGTGCCAGCAGTTACCAGCCCGGGACAGGGAAAGAAGGCTACACCTTC.

At least ten counts were recorded for this clonotype. The chain has TRBV11-2 and TRBJ2-1; TRBD1 matches at 7 bases. The CDR3 sequence is 16 residues long. Germline CDR1 SGHAT, CDR2 FQNNGV. V lost 4 bases to trimming and J lost 2 bases; unmatched junction nucleotides: 8. The CDR3 region is CASSSYRDRAYNEQFF. Written as DNA, the CDR3 is TGTGCCAGCAGCTCGTACCGGGACAGAGCCTACAATGAGCAGTTCTTC.

This clonotype occurred many times. The gene calls are TRBV7-3 and TRBJ2-6; D possibly uses TRBD1 or TRBD2 (6 bases each). The ends were cut back, 1 base at V and 3 bases at J, with 13 bases in the middle. The CDR3 contains 17 residues. The V gene's germline CDR1 is SGHTA and CDR2 FQGTGA. CDR3 sequence: CASSLNSGALGANVLTF. CDR3 nucleotides: TGTGCCAGCAGCTTAAATTCGGGGGCGCTTGGGGCCAACGTCCTGACTTTC.

Notes on this clonotype: This clone may be a read error of a much larger clone one base away. This chain links TRBV19 with TRBJ1-2, with TRBD1 as a possible D gene (6 bases). The germline CDR1 and CDR2 sequences are LNHDA and SQIVND (reference sequence). Trimming cost V 10 bases and J 7 bases, with 16 bases left between them. The CDR3 has 12 residues. The CDR3 loop reads CATKDSDSGYTF. The CDR3 DNA is TGTGCCACCAAGGACAGTGATTCTGGCTACACCTTC.

In this sample, this clonotype turned up many times. The chain couples TRBV7-6 to TRBJ1-1; maybe TRBD1 (5 bases). Germline CDR1 is SGHVS and CDR2 is FNYEAQ. The CDR3 contains 14 residues. The V end was cut by 4 bases, the J end by 1 base, with 10 bases between. CDR3: CASSSSGGNTEAFF. The DNA for the CDR3 is TGTGCCAGCAGCTCCTCGGGGGGGAACACTGAAGCTTTCTTT. The full variable domain, with the rest looked up from reference TRBV7-6 and TRBJ1-1, is GAGVSQSPRYKVTKRGQDVALRCDPISGHVSLYWYRQALGQGPEFLTYFNYEAQQDKSGLPNDRFSAERPEGSISTLTIQRTEQRDSAMYRCASSSSGGNTEAFFGQGTRLTVV.

This clonotype was observed at least ten times. The chain couples TRBV5-1 to TRBJ1-2, with D maybe TRBD1 (5 bases). Per the germline V gene, CDR1 is SGHRS and CDR2 is YFSETQ. Trimming took off 4 bases at V and 2 bases at J, with 9 bases between the two ends. This CDR3 contains 13 residues. The CDR3 reads CASSQGANYGYTF. The CDR3 nucleotides read TGCGCCAGCAGCCAAGGGGCAAACTATGGCTACACCTTC.

This clonotype was seen many times. The J gene is TRBJ1-6, the V gene TRBV12-3 or TRBV12-4; 8 bases align to TRBD1. V shed 5 bases and J 7 bases; nucleotides not matched to a gene: 4. CDR3 length equals 14 residues. CDR3 sequence reads: CASSRTGTNSPLHF. The CDR3 DNA sequence: TGTGCCAGCAGTAGGACAGGGACGAATTCACCCCTCCACTTT.

This clonotype has ten or more counts. V is TRBV28 and J is TRBJ2-7, with D possibly TRBD2 on 5 matching bases. Looked up from germline, CDR1 is MDHEN and CDR2 is SYDVKM. V lost 2 bases and J lost 0, with 11 bases in between. The CDR3 consists of 15 residues. CDR3 coding DNA: TGTGCCAGCAGTTTAGTTTCTGGGAGCTCCTACGAGCAGTACTTC. It is translated as CASSLVSGSSYEQYF.

The V gene is TRBV5-1, the J gene TRBJ1-5, with 7 bases fitting TRBD1. V lost 0 bases and J lost 9; bases outside the gene matches: 6. CDR1 is SGHRS, CDR2 YFSETQ, per germline. This CDR3 contains 14 residues. The CDR3 DNA follows: TGCGCCAGCAGCTTGGGGGGGTCAGGGGGGCCCCAGCATTTT. This translates into CASSLGGSGGPQHF.

This clonotype turned up a few times. The J gene is TRBJ2-1, the V gene TRBV28; D unresolved. Germline values: CDR1 MDHEN, CDR2 SYDVKM. V was trimmed by 2 bases and J by 4 bases, leaving 6 bases between them. CDR3 length equals 13 residues. The CDR3 is CASSLPQYNEQFF. In DNA, the CDR3 is TGTGCCAGCAGTTTACCGCAATACAATGAGCAGTTCTTC.

This clonotype was recorded at least ten times. The chain combines TRBV12-3 or TRBV12-4 with TRBJ2-1; possible D gene TRBD1, 5 bases. The V end was cut by 7 bases, the J end by 2 bases, with 9 bases between. The CDR3 runs to 13 residues. CDR3 bases: TGTGCCAGCACCCTGACAGCCTACAATGAGCAGTTCTTC. Its translation: CASTLTAYNEQFF.

This clonotype was recorded a few times. CDR3 DNA sequence: TGTGCCAGCAGCGTTGACCTAGCGGGAACCTACAATGAGCAGTTCTTC. This encodes CASSVDLAGTYNEQFF. The gene calls are TRBV9 and TRBJ2-1, with 9 bases lining up with TRBD2. V shed 2 bases, J shed 2 bases, and the junction held 5 bases outside the gene matches. Germline assignment: CDR1 SGDLS and CDR2 YYNGEE. The CDR3 has 16 residues.

This clonotype was detected ten times or more. The chain is built from TRBV11-2 and TRBJ1-1; no reliable D call. Germline assignment: CDR1 SGHAT and CDR2 FQNNGV. The CDR3 covers 13 residues. The germline V and J ends were trimmed by 1 base and 6 bases, with 9 bases remaining between them. Written as DNA, the CDR3 is TGTGCCAGCAGCTTAGGTCGGACTTCTGAAGCTTTCTTT. Its translation is CASSLGRTSEAFF.

This clonotype was detected a few times. The chain combines TRBV5-4 with TRBJ1-2; the D gene is possibly TRBD1 (5 bases). V was pared by 4 bases and J by 4 bases, with 14 bases between. This CDR3 region has 14 residues. Germline V gene sequence: CDR1 SGHNT, CDR2 YYREEE (reference sequence). The CDR3 region is CASSVQMGGYGYTF. The CDR3 DNA reads TGTGCCAGCAGCGTCCAGATGGGGGGCTATGGCTACACCTTC.